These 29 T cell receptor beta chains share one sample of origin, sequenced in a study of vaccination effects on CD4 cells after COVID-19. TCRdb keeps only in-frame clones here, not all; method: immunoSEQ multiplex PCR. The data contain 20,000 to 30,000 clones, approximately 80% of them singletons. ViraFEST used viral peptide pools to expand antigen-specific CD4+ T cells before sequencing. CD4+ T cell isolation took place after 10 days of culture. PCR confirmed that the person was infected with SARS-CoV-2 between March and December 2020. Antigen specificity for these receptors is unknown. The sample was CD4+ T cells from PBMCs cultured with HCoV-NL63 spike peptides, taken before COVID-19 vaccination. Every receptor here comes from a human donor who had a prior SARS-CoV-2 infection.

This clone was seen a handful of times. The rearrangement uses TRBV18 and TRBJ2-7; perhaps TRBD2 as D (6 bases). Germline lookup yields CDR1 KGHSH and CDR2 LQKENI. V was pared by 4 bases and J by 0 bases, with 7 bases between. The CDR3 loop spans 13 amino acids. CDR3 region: CASSRSGSYEQYF. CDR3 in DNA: TGTGCCAGCTCACGTAGCGGCTCCTACGAGCAGTACTTC.

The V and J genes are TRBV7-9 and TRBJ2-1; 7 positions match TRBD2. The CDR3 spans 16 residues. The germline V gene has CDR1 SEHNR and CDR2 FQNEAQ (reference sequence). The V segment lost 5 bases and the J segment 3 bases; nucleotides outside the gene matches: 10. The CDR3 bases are TGTGCCAGCAGCCCAAGCGGAGCGGGGAACTACAATGAGCAGTTCTTC. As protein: CASSPSGAGNYNEQFF.

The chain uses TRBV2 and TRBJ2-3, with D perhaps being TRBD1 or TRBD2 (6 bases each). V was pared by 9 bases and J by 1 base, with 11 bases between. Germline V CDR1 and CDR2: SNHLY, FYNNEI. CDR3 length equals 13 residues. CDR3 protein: CASSGGGTDTQYF. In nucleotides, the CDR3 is TGTGCCAGTTCCGGGGGCGGCACAGATACGCAGTATTTT.

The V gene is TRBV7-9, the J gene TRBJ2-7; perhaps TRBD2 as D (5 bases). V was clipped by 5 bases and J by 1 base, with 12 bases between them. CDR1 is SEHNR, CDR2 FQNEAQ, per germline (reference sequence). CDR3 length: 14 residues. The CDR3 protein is CASSIEGGSYEQYF. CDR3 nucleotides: TGTGCCAGCAGCATCGAGGGTGGGTCCTACGAGCAGTACTTC.

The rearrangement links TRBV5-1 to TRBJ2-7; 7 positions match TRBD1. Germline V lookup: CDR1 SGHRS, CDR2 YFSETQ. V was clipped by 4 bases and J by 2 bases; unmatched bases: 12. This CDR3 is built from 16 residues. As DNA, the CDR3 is TGCGCCAGCAGCGCCGGGTCCGGGACAGTAGCCTACGAGCAGTACTTC. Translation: CASSAGSGTVAYEQYF. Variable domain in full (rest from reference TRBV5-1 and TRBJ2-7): KAGVTQTPRYLIKTRGQQVTLSCSPISGHRSVSWYQQTPGQGLQFLFEYFSETQRNKGNFPGRFSGRQFSNSRSEMNVSTLELGDSALYLCASSAGSGTVAYEQYFGPGTRLTVT.

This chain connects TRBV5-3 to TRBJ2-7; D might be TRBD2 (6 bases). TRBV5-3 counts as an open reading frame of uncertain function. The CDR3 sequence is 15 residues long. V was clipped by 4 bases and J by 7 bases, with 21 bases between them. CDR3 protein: CARSPYRDSQEEQYF. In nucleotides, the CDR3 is TGTGCCAGAAGCCCGTACCGGGACTCCCAGGAGGAGCAGTACTTC.

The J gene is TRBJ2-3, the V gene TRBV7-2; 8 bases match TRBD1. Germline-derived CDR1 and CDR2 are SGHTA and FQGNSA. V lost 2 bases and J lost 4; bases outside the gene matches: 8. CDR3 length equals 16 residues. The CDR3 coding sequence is TGTGCCAGCAGCTTAAAAACAGGGGGGTGGGCAGATACGCAGTATTTT. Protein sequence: CASSLKTGGWADTQYF.

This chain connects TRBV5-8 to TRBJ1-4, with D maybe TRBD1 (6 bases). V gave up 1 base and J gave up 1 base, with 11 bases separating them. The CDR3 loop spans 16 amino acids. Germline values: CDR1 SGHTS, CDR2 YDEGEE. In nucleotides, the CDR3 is TGTGCCAGCAGCTTGATGGGGGGCGAAACTAATGAAAAACTGTTTTTT. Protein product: CASSLMGGETNEKLFF.

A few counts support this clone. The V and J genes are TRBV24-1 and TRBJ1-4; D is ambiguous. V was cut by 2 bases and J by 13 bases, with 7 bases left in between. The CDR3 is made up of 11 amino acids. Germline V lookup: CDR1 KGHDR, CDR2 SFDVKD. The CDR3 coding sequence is TGTGCCACCAGTGATTCGTTGAGACTGTTTTTT. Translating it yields CATSDSLRLFF.

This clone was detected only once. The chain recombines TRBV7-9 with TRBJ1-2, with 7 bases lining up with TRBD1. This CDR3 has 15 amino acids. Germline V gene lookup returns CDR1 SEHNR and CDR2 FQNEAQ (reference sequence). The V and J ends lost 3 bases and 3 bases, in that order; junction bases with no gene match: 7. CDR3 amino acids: CASSLEMTGYYGYTF. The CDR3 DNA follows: TGTGCCAGCAGCTTGGAGATGACAGGGTACTATGGCTACACCTTC.

The CDR3 nucleotides are TGTGCCAGCAGCAAAAACAGGGGCGGTCAAGAGACCCAGTACTTC. Residues: CASSKNRGGQETQYF. The chain employs TRBV7-2 and TRBJ2-5; 7 bases fit TRBD1. The junction had 8 bases not matched to a gene; V was cut back by 5 bases and J by 2 bases. The germline CDR1 and CDR2 sequences are SGHTA and FQGNSA. The CDR3 is made up of 15 amino acids.

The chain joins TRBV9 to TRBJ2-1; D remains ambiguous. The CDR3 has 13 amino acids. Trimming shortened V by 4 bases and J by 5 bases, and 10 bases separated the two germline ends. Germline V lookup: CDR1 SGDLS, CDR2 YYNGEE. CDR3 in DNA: TGTGCCAGCAGCACACACATACACAATGAGCAGTTCTTC. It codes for CASSTHIHNEQFF.

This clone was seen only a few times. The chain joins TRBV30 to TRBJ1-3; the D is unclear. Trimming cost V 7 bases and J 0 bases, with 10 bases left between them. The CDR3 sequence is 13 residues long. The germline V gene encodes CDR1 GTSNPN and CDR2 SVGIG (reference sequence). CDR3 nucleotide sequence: TGTGCCTTGGGGTTTAGCTCTGGAAACACCATATATTTT. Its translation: CALGFSSGNTIYF.

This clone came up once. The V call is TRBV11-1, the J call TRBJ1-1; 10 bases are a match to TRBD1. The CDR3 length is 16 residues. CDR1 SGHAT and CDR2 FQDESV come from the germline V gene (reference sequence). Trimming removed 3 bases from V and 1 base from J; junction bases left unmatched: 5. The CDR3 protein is CASSLGTGAKNTEAFF. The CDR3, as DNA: TGTGCCAGCAGCTTGGGGACAGGGGCCAAGAACACTGAAGCTTTCTTT. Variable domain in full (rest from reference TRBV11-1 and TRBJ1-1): EAEVAQSPRYKITEKSQAVAFWCDPISGHATLYWYRQILGQGPELLVQFQDESVVDDSQLPKDRFSAERLKGVDSTLKIQPAELGDSAMYLCASSLGTGAKNTEAFFGQGTRLTVV.

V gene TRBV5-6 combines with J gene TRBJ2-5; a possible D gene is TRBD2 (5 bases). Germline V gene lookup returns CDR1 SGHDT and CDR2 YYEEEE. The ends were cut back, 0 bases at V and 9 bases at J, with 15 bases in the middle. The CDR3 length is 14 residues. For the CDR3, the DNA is TGTGCCAGCAGCTTGGTTTGGGCTAGCAGGCCCCAGTACTTC. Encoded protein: CASSLVWASRPQYF.

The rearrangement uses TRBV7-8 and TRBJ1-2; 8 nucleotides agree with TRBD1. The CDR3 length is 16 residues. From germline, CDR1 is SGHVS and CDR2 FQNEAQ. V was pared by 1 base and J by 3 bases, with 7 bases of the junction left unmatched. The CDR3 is CASSLGTRGQDYGYTF. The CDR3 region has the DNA TGTGCCAGCAGCTTAGGCACCAGGGGGCAAGACTATGGCTACACCTTC.

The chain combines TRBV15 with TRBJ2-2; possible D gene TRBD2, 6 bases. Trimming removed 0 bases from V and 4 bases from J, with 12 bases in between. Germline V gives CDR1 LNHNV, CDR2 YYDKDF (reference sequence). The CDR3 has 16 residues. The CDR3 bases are TGTGCCACCAGCAGAGATTGGGGTAGCGGCACCGGGGAGCTGTTTTTT. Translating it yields CATSRDWGSGTGELFF.

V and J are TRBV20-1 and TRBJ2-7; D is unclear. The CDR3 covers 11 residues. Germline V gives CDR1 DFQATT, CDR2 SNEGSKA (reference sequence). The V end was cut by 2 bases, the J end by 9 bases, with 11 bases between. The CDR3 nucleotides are TGCAGTGCTAGAATCGGGCCGAGGCAGTACTTC. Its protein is CSARIGPRQYF.

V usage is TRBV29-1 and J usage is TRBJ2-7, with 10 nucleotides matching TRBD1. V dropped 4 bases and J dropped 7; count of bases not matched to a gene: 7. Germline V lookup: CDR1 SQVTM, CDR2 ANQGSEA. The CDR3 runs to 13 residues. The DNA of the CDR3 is TGCAGCGTTGTTGGGACAGGGGCTGGGGAGCAGTACTTC. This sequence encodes CSVVGTGAGEQYF.

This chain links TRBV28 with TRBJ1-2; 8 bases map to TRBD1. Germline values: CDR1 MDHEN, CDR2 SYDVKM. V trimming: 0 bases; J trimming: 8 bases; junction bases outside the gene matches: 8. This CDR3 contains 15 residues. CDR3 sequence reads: CASSLWTGEDFGYTF. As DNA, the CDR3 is TGTGCCAGCAGTTTATGGACAGGGGAGGATTTCGGCTACACCTTC.

The CDR3 loop is CASRGGISNQPQHF. The CDR3 coding sequence is TGTGCCAGCCGAGGGGGGATTAGCAATCAGCCCCAGCATTTT. This chain connects TRBV2 to TRBJ1-5, with D possibly being TRBD1 (6 bases). This CDR3 is 14 amino acids long. Germline CDR1 reads SNHLY; CDR2 reads FYNNEI. V was pared by 8 bases and J by 0 bases, with 11 bases between.

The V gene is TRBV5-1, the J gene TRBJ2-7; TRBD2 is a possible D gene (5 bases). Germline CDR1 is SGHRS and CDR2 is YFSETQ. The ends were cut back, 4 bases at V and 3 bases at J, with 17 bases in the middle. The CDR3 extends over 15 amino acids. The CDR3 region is CASSPVDGVFYEQYF. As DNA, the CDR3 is TGCGCCAGCAGCCCCGTCGACGGGGTCTTCTACGAGCAGTACTTC.

DNA for the CDR3: TGTGCCAGCAGCTTGACAAGGAGGGTCGTTTATCAGCCCCAGCATTTT. It yields the protein CASSLTRRVVYQPQHF. The V call is TRBV2, the J call TRBJ1-5; D call uncertain. CDR1 is SNHLY and CDR2 is FYNNEI in the germline V gene. The V and J ends lost 6 bases and 5 bases respectively, with 20 bases between them. The CDR3 length is 16 residues.

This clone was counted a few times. The CDR3 nucleotides read TGTGCCAGCAGCAGGCCGGACTTCCCACATAGCACAGATACGCAGTATTTT. This translates into CASSRPDFPHSTDTQYF. The chain carries TRBV11-2 and TRBJ2-3, with D possibly being TRBD2 (5 bases). The germline V gene encodes CDR1 SGHAT and CDR2 FQNNGV. The length of the CDR3 is 17 residues. With 5 bases removed from V and 0 bases from J, the gap between germline ends came to 18 bases.

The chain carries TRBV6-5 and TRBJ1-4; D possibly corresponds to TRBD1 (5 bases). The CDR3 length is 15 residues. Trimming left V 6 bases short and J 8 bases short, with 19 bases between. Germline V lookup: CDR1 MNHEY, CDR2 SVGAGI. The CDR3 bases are TGTGCCAGCAGCACCGTCGACATGGGGCCGGAAAAACTGTTTTTT. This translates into CASSTVDMGPEKLFF.

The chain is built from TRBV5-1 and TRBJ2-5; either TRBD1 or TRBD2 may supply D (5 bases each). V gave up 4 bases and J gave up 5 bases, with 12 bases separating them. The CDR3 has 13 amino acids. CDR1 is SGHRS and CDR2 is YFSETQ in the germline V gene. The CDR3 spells CASSLSGGETQYF. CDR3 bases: TGCGCCAGCAGCCTCAGTGGGGGTGAGACCCAGTACTTC. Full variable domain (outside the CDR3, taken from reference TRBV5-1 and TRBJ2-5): KAGVTQTPRYLIKTRGQQVTLSCSPISGHRSVSWYQQTPGQGLQFLFEYFSETQRNKGNFPGRFSGRQFSNSRSEMNVSTLELGDSALYLCASSLSGGETQYFGPGTRLLVL.

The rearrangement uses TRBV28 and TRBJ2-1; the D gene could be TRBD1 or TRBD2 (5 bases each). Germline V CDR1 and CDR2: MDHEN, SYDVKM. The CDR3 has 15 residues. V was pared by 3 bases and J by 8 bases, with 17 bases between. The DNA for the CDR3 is TGTGCCAGCAGTTTGCCTAGAGGGGTAGGCGATGAGCAGTTCTTC. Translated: CASSLPRGVGDEQFF.

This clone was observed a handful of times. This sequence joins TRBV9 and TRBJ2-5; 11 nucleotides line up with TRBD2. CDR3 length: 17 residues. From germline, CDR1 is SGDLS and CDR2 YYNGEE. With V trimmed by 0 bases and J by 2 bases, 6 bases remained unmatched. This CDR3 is CASSVANLAGGQETQYF. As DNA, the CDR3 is TGTGCCAGCAGCGTAGCTAATCTAGCGGGGGGTCAAGAGACCCAGTACTTC.

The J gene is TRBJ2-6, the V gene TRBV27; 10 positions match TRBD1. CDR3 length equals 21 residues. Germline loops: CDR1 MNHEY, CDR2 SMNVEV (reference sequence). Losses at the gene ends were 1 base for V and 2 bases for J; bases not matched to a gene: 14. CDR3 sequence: CASSLFPLSGQGSTGANVLTF. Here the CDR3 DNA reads TGTGCCAGCAGTTTATTTCCCCTTTCGGGACAGGGGTCAACTGGGGCCAACGTCCTGACTTTC.